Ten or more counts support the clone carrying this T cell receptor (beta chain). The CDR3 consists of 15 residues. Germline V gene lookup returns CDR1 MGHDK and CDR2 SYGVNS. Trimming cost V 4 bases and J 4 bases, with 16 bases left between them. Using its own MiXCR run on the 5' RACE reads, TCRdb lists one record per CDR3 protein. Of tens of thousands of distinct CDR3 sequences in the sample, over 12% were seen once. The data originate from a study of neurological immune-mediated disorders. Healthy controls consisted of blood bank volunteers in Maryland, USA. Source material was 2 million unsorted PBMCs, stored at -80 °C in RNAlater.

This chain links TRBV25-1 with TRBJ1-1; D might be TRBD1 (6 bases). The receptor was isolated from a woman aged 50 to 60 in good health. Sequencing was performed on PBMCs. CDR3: CASSARGAQVTEAFF. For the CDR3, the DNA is TGTGCCAGCAGTGCTCGGGGGGCGCAGGTCACTGAAGCTTTCTTT.